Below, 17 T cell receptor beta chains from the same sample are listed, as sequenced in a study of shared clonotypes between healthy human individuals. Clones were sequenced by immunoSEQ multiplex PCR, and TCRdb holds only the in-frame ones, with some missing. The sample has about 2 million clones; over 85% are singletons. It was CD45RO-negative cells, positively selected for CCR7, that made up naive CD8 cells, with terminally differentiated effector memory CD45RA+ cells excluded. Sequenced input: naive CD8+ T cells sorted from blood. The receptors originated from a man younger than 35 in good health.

CDR3 bases: TGTGCCAGCAGTTACTCCCCCACGAACACCGGGGAGCTGTTTTTT. Protein product: CASSYSPTNTGELFF. This chain joins TRBV6-5 and TRBJ2-2; D gene uncertain. CDR1 MNHEY and CDR2 SVGAGI come from the germline V gene. This CDR3 has 15 amino acids. V was shortened by 0 bases and J by 0 bases, with 5 bases between the two germline ends.

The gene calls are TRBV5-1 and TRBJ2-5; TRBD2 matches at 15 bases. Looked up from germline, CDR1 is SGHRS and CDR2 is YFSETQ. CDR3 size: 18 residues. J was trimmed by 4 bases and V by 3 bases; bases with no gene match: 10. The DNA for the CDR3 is TGCGCCAGCAGCTCCGGACTAGCGGGGGGGCCCGGATTAGAGACCCAGTACTTC. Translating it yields CASSSGLAGGPGLETQYF.

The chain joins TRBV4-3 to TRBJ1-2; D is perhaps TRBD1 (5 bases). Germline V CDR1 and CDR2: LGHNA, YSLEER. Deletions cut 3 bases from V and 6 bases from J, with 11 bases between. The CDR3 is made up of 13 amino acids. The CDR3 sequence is CASSHAGANGYTF. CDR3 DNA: TGCGCCAGCAGCCACGCCGGGGCGAATGGCTACACCTTC.

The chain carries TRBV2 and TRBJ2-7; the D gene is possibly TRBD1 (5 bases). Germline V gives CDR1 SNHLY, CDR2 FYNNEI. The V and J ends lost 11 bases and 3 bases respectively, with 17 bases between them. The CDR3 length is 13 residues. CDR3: CASRDGRDYEQYF. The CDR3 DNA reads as TGTGCCTCCAGGGATGGCAGGGACTACGAGCAGTACTTC.

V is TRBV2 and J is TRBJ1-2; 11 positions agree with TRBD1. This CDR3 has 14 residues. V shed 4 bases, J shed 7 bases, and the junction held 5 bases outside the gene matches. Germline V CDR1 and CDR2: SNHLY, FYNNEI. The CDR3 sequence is CASSAGTGGGGYTF. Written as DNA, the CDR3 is TGTGCCAGCAGTGCCGGGACAGGGGGTGGTGGCTACACCTTC.

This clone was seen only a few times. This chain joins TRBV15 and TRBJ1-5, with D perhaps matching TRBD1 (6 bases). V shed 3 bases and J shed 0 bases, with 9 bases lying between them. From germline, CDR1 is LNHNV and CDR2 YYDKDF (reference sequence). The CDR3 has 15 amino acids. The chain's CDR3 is CATSSTGFSNQPQHF. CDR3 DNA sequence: TGTGCCACCAGCAGTACAGGGTTTAGCAATCAGCCCCAGCATTTT.

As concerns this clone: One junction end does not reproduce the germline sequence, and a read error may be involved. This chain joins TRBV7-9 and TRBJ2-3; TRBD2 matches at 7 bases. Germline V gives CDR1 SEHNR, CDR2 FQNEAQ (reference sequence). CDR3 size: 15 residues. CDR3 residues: CASSLAGGDPDTQYF. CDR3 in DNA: TGTGCCAGCAGCTTAGCGGGGGGGGACCCAGACACGCAGTATTTT.

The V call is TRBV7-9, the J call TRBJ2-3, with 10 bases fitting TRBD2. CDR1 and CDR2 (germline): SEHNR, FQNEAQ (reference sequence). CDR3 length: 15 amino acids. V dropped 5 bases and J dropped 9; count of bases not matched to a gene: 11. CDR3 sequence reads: CASSQTGGTSVTQYF. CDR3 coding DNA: TGTGCCAGCAGCCAAACGGGCGGGACTAGCGTGACGCAGTATTTT. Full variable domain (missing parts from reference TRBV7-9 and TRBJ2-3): DTGVSQNPRHKITKRGQNVTFRCDPISEHNRLYWYRQTLGQGPEFLTYFQNEAQLEKSRLLSDRFSAERPKGSFSTLEIQRTEQGDSAMYLCASSQTGGTSVTQYFGPGTRLTVL.

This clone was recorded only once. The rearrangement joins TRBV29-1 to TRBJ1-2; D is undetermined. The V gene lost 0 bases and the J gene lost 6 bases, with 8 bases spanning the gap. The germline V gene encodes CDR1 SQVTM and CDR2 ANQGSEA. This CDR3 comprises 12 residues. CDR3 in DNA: TGCAGCGTTGAAGATGCGGTAGATGGCTACACCTTC. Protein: CSVEDAVDGYTF. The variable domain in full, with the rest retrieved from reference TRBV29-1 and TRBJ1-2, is SAVISQKPSRDICQRGTSLTIQCQVDSQVTMMFWYRQQPGQSLTLIATANQGSEATYESGFVIDKFPISRPNLTFSTLTVSNMSPEDSSIYLCSVEDAVDGYTFGSGTRLTVV.

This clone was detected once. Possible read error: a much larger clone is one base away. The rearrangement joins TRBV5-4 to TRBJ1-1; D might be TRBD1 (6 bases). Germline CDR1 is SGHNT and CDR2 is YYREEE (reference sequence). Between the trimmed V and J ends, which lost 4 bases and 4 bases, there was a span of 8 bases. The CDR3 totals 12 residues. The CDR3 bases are TGTGCCAGCAGCATAGGGGGCACTGAAGCTTTCTTT. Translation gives CASSIGGTEAFF.

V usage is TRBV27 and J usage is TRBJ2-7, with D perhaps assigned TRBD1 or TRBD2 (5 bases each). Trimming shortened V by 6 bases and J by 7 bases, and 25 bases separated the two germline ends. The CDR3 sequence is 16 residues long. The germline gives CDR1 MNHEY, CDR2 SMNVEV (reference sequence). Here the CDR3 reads CASRPGIDSAPGEQYF. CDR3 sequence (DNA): TGTGCCAGCAGGCCGGGGATCGACAGCGCTCCAGGAGAGCAGTACTTC.

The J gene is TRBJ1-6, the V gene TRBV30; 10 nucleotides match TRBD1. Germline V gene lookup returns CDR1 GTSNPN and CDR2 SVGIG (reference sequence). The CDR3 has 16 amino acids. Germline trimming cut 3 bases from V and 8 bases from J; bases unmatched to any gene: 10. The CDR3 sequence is CAWSIDRGLADSPLHF. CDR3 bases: TGTGCCTGGAGCATCGACAGGGGGCTCGCAGATTCACCCCTCCACTTT.

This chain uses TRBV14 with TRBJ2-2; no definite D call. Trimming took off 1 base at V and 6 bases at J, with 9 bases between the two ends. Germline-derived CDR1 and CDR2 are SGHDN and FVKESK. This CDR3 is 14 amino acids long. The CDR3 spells CASSQVPGAGELFF. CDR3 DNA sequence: TGTGCCAGCAGCCAAGTTCCCGGCGCCGGGGAGCTGTTTTTT.

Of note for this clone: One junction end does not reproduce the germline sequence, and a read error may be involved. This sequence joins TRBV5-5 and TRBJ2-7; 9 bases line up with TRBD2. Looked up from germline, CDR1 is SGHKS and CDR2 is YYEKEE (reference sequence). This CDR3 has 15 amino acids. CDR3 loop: CASRLGLAGTYEQYF. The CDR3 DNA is TGTGCCAGCAGGTTGGGACTAGCTGGAACCTACGAGCAGTACTTC.

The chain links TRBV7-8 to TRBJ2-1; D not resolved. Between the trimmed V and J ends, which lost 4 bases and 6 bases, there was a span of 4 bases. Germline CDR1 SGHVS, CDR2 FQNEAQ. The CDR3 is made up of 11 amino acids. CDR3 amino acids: CASSWGNEQFF. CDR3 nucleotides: TGTGCCAGCAGCTGGGGCAATGAGCAGTTCTTC.

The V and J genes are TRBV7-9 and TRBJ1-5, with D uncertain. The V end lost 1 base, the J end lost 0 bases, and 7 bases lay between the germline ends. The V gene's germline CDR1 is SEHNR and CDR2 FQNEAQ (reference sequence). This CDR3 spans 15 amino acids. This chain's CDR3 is CASSLVQNSNQPQHF. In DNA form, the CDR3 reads TGTGCCAGCAGCTTAGTTCAAAATAGCAATCAGCCCCAGCATTTT.

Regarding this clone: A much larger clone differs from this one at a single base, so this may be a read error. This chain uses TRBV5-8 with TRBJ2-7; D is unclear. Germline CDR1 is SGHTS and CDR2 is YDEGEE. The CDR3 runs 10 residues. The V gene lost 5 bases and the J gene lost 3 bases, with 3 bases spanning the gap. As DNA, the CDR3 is TGTGCCAGCAGAGACTACGAGCAGTACTTC. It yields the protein CASRDYEQYF.